This TCR beta chain was retrieved from a study of T cells after yellow fever vaccination. Study context: Where fractions had low cell numbers, libraries were prepared from them with the SMART-Seq v4 Ultra Low Input RNA kit.

MiXCR, applied by TCRdb to the 5' RACE reads, yields one record per CDR3 protein. The sample lists some 550,000 distinct CDR3 sequences, around 21% seen once, with roughly an eighth in the top ten. CDR3 length: 14 amino acids. The starting material was PBMCs, obtained 15 days after the yellow fever booster vaccination. The chain joins TRBV21-1 to TRBJ2-7; TRBD1 is the table's D call, not checked against the DNA. TRBV21-1 is recorded as a pseudogene. The clonotype comes from a man aged 25-40 years who received the YFV17D yellow fever vaccine. The CDR3, as DNA: TGTGCCAGCAGTGCAGGGGGCACAGACTACGAGCAGTACTTC. Translating gives CASSAGGTDYEQYF.